This T cell receptor beta chain is drawn from a study of cytomegalovirus exposure and HLA in healthy donors. Across the whole study: The study's early data release held tens of millions of unique TCRs from HLA-typed donors. General observations from the study: Presence/absence analyses took donor sequencing depth as roughly uniform.

This clone was seen a single time. The antigen remains undetermined. The germline gives CDR1 KGHSH, CDR2 LQKENI. CDR3 length: 13 amino acids. The V end was cut by 6 bases, the J end by 4 bases, with 11 bases between. The primer mix had 60 Vbeta and 13 Jbeta primers. Profiling relied on immunoSEQ multiplex PCR, and the TCRdb table lists in-frame clones only, not all of them. This sample yields hundreds of thousands of clones, of which around three quarters are seen a single time; 15% to 18% belongs to the top ten. The chain is built from TRBV18 and TRBJ2-3; D ambiguous. The source is a man aged 40-55 years in good health and CMV-seronegative. Sequencing input: PBMCs. The CDR3 DNA reads as TGTGCCAGCTCTCGTCTAGAGGCAGATACGCAGTATTTT. This gives the protein CASSRLEADTQYF.